This TCR beta chain was observed in a study of cytomegalovirus exposure and HLA in healthy donors. Study results and caveats: Analysis was carried out at a later point, and it linked a missense DCLRE1C variant to TCR beta V- and J-gene trimming.

In germline, CDR1 is SGHNT, CDR2 YENEEA. Between the trimmed V and J ends, which lost 3 bases and 1 base, there was a span of 9 bases. The length of the CDR3 is 14 residues. Remarks on this clone: Its antigen is still unknown.

Researchers ran the PCR with 60 Vbeta and 13 Jbeta primers. Sequencing used immunoSEQ multiplex PCR; TCRdb keeps in-frame clones, though not all of them. With about 200,000 clones in the sample, the ten largest clones hold less than 6.5%. J is TRBJ1-1 and V is TRBV11-3; no reliable D call. This TCR was recovered from a man aged 25-45 years in good health and CMV-seronegative. The sequenced material came from PBMCs. For the CDR3, the DNA is TGTGCCAGCAGCTTGGCATCGCCGAACACTGAAGCTTTCTTT. It encodes CASSLASPNTEAFF. Complete variable domain (other parts from reference TRBV11-3 and TRBJ1-1): EAGVVQSPRYKIIEKKQPVAFWCNPISGHNTLYWYLQNLGQGPELLIRYENEEAVDDSQLPKDRFSAERLKGVDSTLKIQPAELGDSAVYLCASSLASPNTEAFFGQGTRLTVV.